The present TCR beta chain was sequenced within a study of T-cell memory formation after mild COVID-19. MiXCR, run by TCRdb on the 5' RACE reads, gives a single entry per CDR3 protein. The sample lists about 400,000 distinct CDR3 sequences; about 20% were seen once. In regard to this clonotype: Its matching antigen is unknown.

Study-wide results and limits: CD4/CD8 balance characterized clones contracting day 15 to 85, and CD4+ skew characterized later expanders.

The TCR comes from a man aged 18 to 29 who had mild COVID-19 (a few samples of this study predate the infection). Cell type and time point are not known. Material for sequencing was PBMCs or a T cell subset sorted from them (not recorded which).

The CDR3 region is CASSFQTFNEQFF. CDR3 DNA sequence: TGTGCCAGCAGTTTCCAGACCTTCAATGAGCAGTTCTTC. The chain is built from TRBV6-5 and TRBJ2-1; no definite D call. Per the germline V gene, CDR1 is MNHEY and CDR2 is SVGAGI. Trimming took off 4 bases at V and 6 bases at J, with 10 bases between the two ends. The CDR3 contains 13 residues.